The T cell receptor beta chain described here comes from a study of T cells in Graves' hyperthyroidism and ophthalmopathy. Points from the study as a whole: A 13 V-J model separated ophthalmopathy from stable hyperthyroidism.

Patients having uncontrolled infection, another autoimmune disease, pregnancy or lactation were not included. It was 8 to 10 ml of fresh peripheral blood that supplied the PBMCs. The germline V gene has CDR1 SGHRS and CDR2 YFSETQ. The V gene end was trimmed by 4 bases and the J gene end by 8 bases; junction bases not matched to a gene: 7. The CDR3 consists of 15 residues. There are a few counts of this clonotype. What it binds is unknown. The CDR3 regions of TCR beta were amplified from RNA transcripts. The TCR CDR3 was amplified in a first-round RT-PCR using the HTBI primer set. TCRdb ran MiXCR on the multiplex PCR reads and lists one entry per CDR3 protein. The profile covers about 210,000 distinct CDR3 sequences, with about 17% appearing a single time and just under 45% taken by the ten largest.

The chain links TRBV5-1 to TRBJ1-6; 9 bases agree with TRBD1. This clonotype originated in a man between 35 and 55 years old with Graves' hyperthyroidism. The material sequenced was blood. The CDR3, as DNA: TGCGCCAGCAGCCGGGACAGGGTGGAGGATTCACCCCTCCACTTT. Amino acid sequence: CASSRDRVEDSPLHF.